This T cell receptor beta chain was retrieved from a study of blood T cell repertoires in COVID-19. Turning to the study itself: The origin of the acute and convalescent COVID-19 samples was the United States, Italy and Spain.

The CDR3 extends over 14 amino acids. After removal of 4 bases from V and 2 bases from J, the junction contained 5 bases not matched to a gene. This clone was seen a single time. As processed by the authors: Reference gene primers were amplified, and this amplification served to estimate nucleated cell counts. Profiling relied on immunoSEQ multiplex PCR, and the TCRdb table lists in-frame clones only, not all of them. D and trimming come from the DNA, and the V and J calls and clone size come from that table. Seen here are approximately 31,000 clones, roughly 90% observed once, and the top ten hold 3% to 4%.

V is TRBV23-1 and J is TRBJ2-7; 7 bases align to TRBD1. TRBV23-1 is designated an ORF whose function remains uncertain. The clonotype originates from a man aged 60 to 75 with acute or convalescent COVID-19. Material: peripheral blood. The CDR3 sequence is CASSPTGTAYEQYV. The CDR3 bases are TGCGCCAGCAGTCCCACCGGGACAGCCTACGAGCAGTACGTC.